The 27 T cell receptor beta chains below all came from one sample that was sequenced in a study of blood T cell repertoires in COVID-19. The table came from immunoSEQ multiplex PCR; TCRdb's copy has only in-frame clones and leaves some out. This table has around 250,000 clones, roughly 80% appearing once. The sample taken for sequencing was peripheral blood. The receptors come from a woman under 30 with acute or convalescent COVID-19.

The chain combines TRBV5-4 with TRBJ2-2; 10 nucleotides agree with TRBD1. The CDR3 contains 15 residues. V trimming: 4 bases; J trimming: 2 bases; junction bases outside the gene matches: 2. Germline V gene data show CDR1 as SGHNT and CDR2 as YYREEE (reference sequence). The CDR3 here is CASSRDRGNTGELFF. CDR3 DNA: TGTGCCAGCAGCCGGGACAGGGGAAACACCGGGGAGCTGTTTTTT.

The rearrangement uses TRBV3-1 (or the pseudogene TRBV3-2) and TRBJ2-1; 8 positions agree with TRBD2. The CDR3 loop spans 16 amino acids. The V gene end was trimmed by 3 bases and the J gene end by 3 bases; junction bases not matched to a gene: 7. Germline assignment: CDR1 LGHDT and CDR2 YNNKEL (reference sequence). The CDR3 region has the DNA TGTGCCAGCAGCCAGGGTGGACTAGCTCTCTACAATGAGCAGTTCTTC. Amino acids: CASSQGGLALYNEQFF.

This clone was seen more than once but under ten times. The chain employs TRBV9 and TRBJ2-1, with D uncertain. Per germline, CDR1 SGDLS and CDR2 YYNGEE. This CDR3 is 12 amino acids long. Trimming pared 3 bases from V and 7 bases from J, leaving 8 bases between. The CDR3 DNA follows: TGTGCCAGCAGCGAATCCGTGAATGAGCAGTTCTTC. This encodes CASSESVNEQFF.

V and J are TRBV4-3 and TRBJ1-2; no reliable D call. The CDR3 loop spans 15 amino acids. Germline CDR1 and CDR2: LGHNA and YSLEER. Between the trimmed V and J ends, which lost 0 bases and 6 bases, there was a span of 14 bases. CDR3 DNA sequence: TGCGCCAGCAGCCAAGATCGCCCCCTCAGCGATGGCTACACCTTC. Encoded protein: CASSQDRPLSDGYTF.

The chain uses TRBV27 and TRBJ2-7, with no clear D. V lost 4 bases and J 5 bases, leaving 12 bases between the germline ends. This CDR3 is 13 amino acids long. CDR1 is MNHEY and CDR2 is SMNVEV in the germline V gene (reference sequence). CDR3 region: CASSSGKVDEQYF. CDR3 coding DNA: TGTGCCAGCAGTTCGGGTAAAGTTGACGAGCAGTACTTC.

The genes are TRBV15 and TRBJ2-2, with 7 bases aligning to TRBD2. This CDR3 spans 17 amino acids. V trimming: 0 bases; J trimming: 1 base; junction bases outside the gene matches: 5. Germline CDR1 and CDR2: LNHNV and YYDKDF (reference sequence). The CDR3 region has the DNA TGTGCCACCAGCAGAGATTTGGCTAGCGGGAACACCGGGGAGCTGTTTTTT. Protein sequence: CATSRDLASGNTGELFF.

This clone appeared once. The chain has TRBV19 and TRBJ2-7; D perhaps matches TRBD2 (6 bases). V was clipped by 3 bases and J by 4 bases, with 13 bases between them. CDR1 and CDR2 from the germline V gene are LNHDA and SQIVND (reference sequence). This CDR3 contains 14 residues. CDR3 bases: TGTGCCAGTAGTATGGCGGGATTAGCTTACGAGCAGTACTTC. Protein: CASSMAGLAYEQYF.

V usage is TRBV27 and J usage is TRBJ2-7, with 9 positions matching TRBD2. V trimming: 6 bases; J trimming: 4 bases; junction bases outside the gene matches: 7. Per germline, CDR1 MNHEY and CDR2 SMNVEV (reference sequence). CDR3 length equals 14 residues. The CDR3 loop reads CASRLAGARYEQYF. For the CDR3, the DNA is TGTGCCAGCAGGTTAGCGGGAGCAAGGTACGAGCAGTACTTC.

J is TRBJ2-6 and V is TRBV4-3, with D possibly being TRBD2 (6 bases). This CDR3 is 16 amino acids long. The germline gives CDR1 LGHNA, CDR2 YSLEER. Trimming took off 0 bases at V and 0 bases at J, with 6 bases between the two ends. This CDR3 reads CASSQEAGSGANVLTF. DNA of the CDR3: TGCGCCAGCAGCCAAGAAGCGGGCTCTGGGGCCAACGTCCTGACTTTC.

The gene calls are TRBV12-3 or TRBV12-4 and TRBJ1-1; D not resolved. The CDR3 covers 13 residues. V shed 6 bases and J shed 3 bases, with 11 bases lying between them. The CDR3 loop is CASRSIGYTEAFF. The CDR3 DNA sequence: TGTGCCAGCAGGTCGATCGGGTACACTGAAGCTTTCTTT.

The J gene is TRBJ1-1, the V gene TRBV11-2; no reliable D call. Between the trimmed V and J ends, which lost 2 bases and 0 bases, there was a span of 13 bases. This CDR3 has 16 amino acids. Germline V lookup: CDR1 SGHAT, CDR2 FQNNGV. The CDR3 loop reads CASSLRPEELNTEAFF. The CDR3 DNA sequence: TGTGCCAGCAGCTTAAGACCGGAGGAGTTGAACACTGAAGCTTTCTTT.

The chain links TRBV4-2 to TRBJ2-3; 7 nucleotides agree with TRBD1. V was pared by 5 bases and J by 3 bases, with 8 bases of the junction left unmatched. Germline V gene lookup returns CDR1 LGHNA and CDR2 YNFKEQ. The length of the CDR3 is 15 residues. Written as DNA, the CDR3 is TGTGCCAGCAGCTCAGGGGGAATAAGGACAGATACGCAGTATTTT. Encoded protein: CASSSGGIRTDTQYF.

The chain uses TRBV30 and TRBJ2-1, with 8 bases fitting TRBD2. CDR3 size: 16 residues. Germline V lookup: CDR1 GTSNPN, CDR2 SVGIG (reference sequence). Losses at the gene ends were 4 bases for V and 0 bases for J; bases not matched to a gene: 8. This chain's CDR3 is CAWTGLSGVSYNEQFF. CDR3 DNA sequence: TGTGCCTGGACCGGACTTAGCGGGGTCTCCTACAATGAGCAGTTCTTC. Supplemented by reference TRBV30 and TRBJ2-1, the full variable domain reads SQTIHQWPATLVQPVGSPLSLECTVEGTSNPNLYWYRQAAGRGLQLLFYSVGIGQISSEVPQNLSASRPQDRQFILSSKKLLLSDSGFYLCAWTGLSGVSYNEQFFGPGTRLTVL.

Regarding this clone: The sample has other DNA sequences that encode this CDR3 too. The CDR3 loop is CASSLLYEQYF. The CDR3, as DNA: TGTGCCAGCAGCTTACTTTACGAGCAGTACTTC. This chain joins TRBV7-2 and TRBJ2-7; D ambiguous. Germline CDR1 reads SGHTA; CDR2 reads FQGNSA. The CDR3 has 11 residues. V lost 2 bases, J lost 4 bases, and 3 bases lay in between.

As regards this clone: This CDR3 is also generated by other DNA sequences in the sample. V is TRBV6-2 or TRBV6-3 and J is TRBJ1-4; D is unresolved. CDR1 and CDR2 from the germline V gene are MNHEY and SVGEGT. Trimming took 2 bases from V and 4 from J, leaving 5 bases between them. This CDR3 comprises 13 residues. CDR3 DNA sequence: TGTGCCAGCAGTTACGCCGGTAATGAAAAACTGTTTTTT. Its protein product is CASSYAGNEKLFF.

The chain uses TRBV12-3 or TRBV12-4 and TRBJ1-2; tentative D call: TRBD1 (5 bases). The CDR3 is 13 residues long. V was pared by 5 bases and J by 4 bases, with 11 bases between. CDR3 sequence reads: CASSRGGTYGYTF. As DNA, the CDR3 is TGTGCCAGCAGTCGCGGGGGGACCTATGGCTACACCTTC.

V gene TRBV19 combines with J gene TRBJ1-1, with D maybe TRBD1 (5 bases). From germline, CDR1 is LNHDA and CDR2 SQIVND (reference sequence). The CDR3 loop spans 16 amino acids. V lost 5 bases and J 6 bases, leaving 22 bases between the germline ends. The CDR3 DNA follows: TGTGCCAGTAGTCACAAAGAGGGACTTTTTGTCTCTGAAGCTTTCTTT. Translation gives CASSHKEGLFVSEAFF.

J is TRBJ2-2 and V is TRBV30, with TRBD1 identical over 8 bases. After removal of 1 base from V and 5 bases from J, the junction contained 0 bases not matched to a gene. The CDR3 length is 13 residues. From germline, CDR1 is GTSNPN and CDR2 SVGIG (reference sequence). Here the CDR3 reads CAWSGTGTGELFF. The CDR3, as DNA: TGTGCCTGGAGTGGGACAGGGACCGGGGAGCTGTTTTTT.

The chain joins TRBV4-2 to TRBJ2-2, with TRBD2 matching over 11 bases. Germline assignment: CDR1 LGHNA and CDR2 YNFKEQ. V lost 5 bases to trimming and J lost 5 bases; unmatched junction nucleotides: 7. CDR3 length equals 16 residues. CDR3 DNA: TGTGCCAGCAGCTTGCTAGCGGGAGGTGGTACCGGGGAGCTGTTTTTT. It specifies CASSLLAGGGTGELFF.

This chain connects TRBV13 to TRBJ2-7; 9 nucleotides match TRBD1. With V trimmed by 5 bases and J by 2 bases, 4 bases remained unmatched. There are 14 residues in the CDR3. Germline V lookup: CDR1 PRHDT, CDR2 FYEKMQ (reference sequence). The CDR3 region has the DNA TGTGCCAGCAGCCCTAGGGACAGGGCCTACGAGCAGTACTTC. Translating gives CASSPRDRAYEQYF. The variable domain in full, completed from reference TRBV13 and TRBJ2-7, reads AAGVIQSPRHLIKEKRETATLKCYPIPRHDTVYWYQQGPGQDPQFLISFYEKMQSDKGSIPDRFSAQQFSDYHSELNMSSLELGDSALYFCASSPRDRAYEQYFGPGTRLTVT.

The chain has TRBV6-5 and TRBJ2-1; a possible D gene is TRBD2 (6 bases). The CDR3 covers 15 residues. Germline V gene sequence: CDR1 MNHEY, CDR2 SVGAGI. The V gene lost 2 bases and the J gene lost 2 bases, with 10 bases spanning the gap. CDR3 in amino acids: CASSYGVAAYNEQFF. CDR3 nucleotides: TGTGCCAGCAGTTACGGGGTAGCGGCCTACAATGAGCAGTTCTTC.

The genes are TRBV5-1 and TRBJ2-1, with 10 nucleotides matching TRBD2. The J segment lost 10 bases and the V segment lost 2 bases, leaving 9 bases of the junction unmatched. The V gene's germline CDR1 is SGHRS and CDR2 YFSETQ. The CDR3 has 15 residues. The CDR3 coding sequence is TGCGCCAGCAGCTTAGCGGGAGGGGTTTCTTGGGAGCAGTTCTTC. Translating it yields CASSLAGGVSWEQFF.

This rearrangement joins TRBV30 to TRBJ2-1, with TRBD2 matching 8 bases. The CDR3 is made up of 14 amino acids. The germline gives CDR1 GTSNPN, CDR2 SVGIG (reference sequence). The trim removed 5 bases at V and 4 bases at J, leaving 7 bases unmatched. CDR3 DNA sequence: TGTGCCTGGGGTTTAGCGGGGATGTACAATGAGCAGTTCTTC. This codes for CAWGLAGMYNEQFF.

This clone appeared once. The chain has TRBV5-1 and TRBJ2-1; TRBD2 agrees at 10 bases. The CDR3 loop spans 14 amino acids. Germline CDR1 is SGHRS and CDR2 is YFSETQ. Trimming at V came to 2 bases and at J to 13 bases, leaving 9 bases not matched to a gene. The CDR3 protein is CASSFVLAGDIQFF. CDR3 in DNA: TGCGCCAGCAGCTTTGTCCTAGCGGGAGATATTCAGTTCTTC.

This chain links TRBV28 with TRBJ2-7, with 7 bases aligning to TRBD1. CDR3 length: 17 residues. Trimming cost V 4 bases and J 2 bases; bases outside gene matches: 14. Germline V gene data show CDR1 as MDHEN and CDR2 as SYDVKM. The CDR3 sequence is CASSSLQAGDRAYEQYF. The CDR3 bases are TGTGCCAGCAGTTCGTTACAAGCCGGCGACAGGGCCTACGAGCAGTACTTC.

The chain has TRBV20-1 and TRBJ2-5; 8 bases fit TRBD1. CDR1 DFQATT and CDR2 SNEGSKA come from the germline V gene (reference sequence). The CDR3 runs to 11 residues. V lost 6 bases, J lost 5 bases, and 2 bases stayed unmatched. CDR3 sequence: CSARQGETQYF. The CDR3, as DNA: TGCAGTGCCAGACAGGGGGAGACCCAGTACTTC.

The gene calls are TRBV2 and TRBJ2-3; 9 positions match TRBD2. The CDR3 is made up of 18 amino acids. Germline assignment: CDR1 SNHLY and CDR2 FYNNEI. The junction had 16 bases not matched to a gene; V was cut back by 5 bases and J by 4 bases. DNA of the CDR3: TGTGCCAGCAGTTATCCCGCCAGCGGGAGGTTTATGCCAGATACGCAGTATTTT. Translated, it gives CASSYPASGRFMPDTQYF.